This T cell receptor beta chain was sequenced for a study of beta chain features in type 1 diabetes (dated by TCRdb to 2016 to 2019). The study in broad terms: Mean age, gender distribution, total cell number and subset yield did not differ between patients and healthy donors. A total of approximately 100 million sorted cells were examined across all samples, and the number of cells per subset was strongly correlated with RNA yield. The study compared TCRB repertoires of sorted circulating CD4+ T cell subsets between recently diagnosed type 1 diabetes patients and matched healthy donors. Whereas all 30 or so donors provided naive and central memory subsets, regulatory and stem cell-like memory subsets were isolated from just 8 patients and roughly 8 healthy donors. Study-level results and caveats: Sequencing cDNA rather than genomic DNA could over-represent highly expressing activated cells, although activation and CD3 levels did not differ between groups. A moderate but significant shortening of TCRB CDR3 length was observed in type 1 diabetes patients in all four CD4+ subsets. Shorter templates might be favored by PCR, yet because patient and control samples were amplified and corrected together, any such skew would affect both groups equally. Naive, central memory and regulatory TCRB repertoires appeared more similar among patients than among healthy donors. Fewer insertions and more nucleotide deletions at VDJ recombination sites were observed in patients with type 1 diabetes, implying thymic rearrangement abnormalities. Only small numbers of individuals were included in the HLA sub-analyses, which left unresolved whether HLA type had any influence on TCRB rearrangement.

The entire amount of isolated RNA was reverse transcribed using the High Capacity cDNA Reverse Transcription Kit, so the sequenced TCRB transcripts were expressed ones. Survey-depth immunoSEQ sequencing was performed on stem cell-like memory T cell samples, with an average of about 1.01 million total reads per sample. After sorted cells were lysed in RLT buffer, RNA was extracted with DNase-treated RNeasy Micro or Mini kits, with the choice depending on cell number. Each cell subset was processed separately to prevent cross-contamination, with patient and healthy donor samples processed together. The immunoSEQ multiplex PCR was used to amplify TCRB sequences from cDNA, yielding 87-bp fragments that span the CDR3 region. Sequencing of the amplicons was performed on the Illumina HiSeq platform. In the original analysis: Synthetic template baselines were used to correct PCR bias computationally, reads within Hamming distance 2 were collapsed together, and singletons that could not be merged were discarded. Reads were aligned against IMGT so that V, D and J genes, CDR3 length and insertions or deletions at six rearrangement sites could be assigned. Clonotype counts were normalized to sorted cell number within each subset before computing true diversity and Gini coefficients with the tcR R package. Repertoire sharing was quantified using the overlap coefficient calculated on TCRB nucleotide sequences. Not all clones reach the TCRdb copy of this immuneACCESS table, which keeps in-frame sequences only. Checked studies attribute under half of the gap to unresolved V genes and leave the rest unexplained. V and J calls and clone size follow that table, whereas D and trimming were derived from the DNA. This sample is represented by about 25,000 clones; approximately 70% of them were singletons. 0.9% to 1.4% of the sample is taken by the ten largest.

Each donor gave one peripheral blood draw, roughly 0.12 L on average, collected into heparinised tubes. Using a panel that included CD45RO, CCR7, CD25, CD127, CD95 and CD27, naive, central memory, regulatory and stem cell-like memory CD4+ T cells were sorted on a BD FACSAria II. All sorted populations exceeded 95% purity. PBMCs were isolated right away by Lymphoprep density gradient centrifugation and were stained directly, without culture. So that batch effects would be minimized, each experiment stained and sorted samples in pairs, pairing one healthy donor with one patient. This clone was seen a single time. Its antigen specificity is not known. Base quality data are lacking; no much larger clone is found one base away. There are 13 amino acids in the CDR3, from cysteine to phenylalanine inclusive. Left in the record is the CDR3 DNA by itself, 39 bases read in frame from the first base. At the junction V is shortened by 0 bases and J by 3 bases, with 7 bases in between. Reading the germline V gene gives CDR1 SGHRS and CDR2 YFSETQ.

The chain is made from TRBV5-1 and TRBJ2-7, with no confidently assigned D gene. Sequenced input: stem cell memory CD4+ T cells from blood. The cell subset or site label for this specimen denotes: stem cell-like memory CD4+ T cells. The TCR comes from a woman aged 40-49 years with type 1 diabetes. Here the CDR3 is given as CASSLESLYEQYF. The DNA sequence follows: TGCGCCAGCAGCTTGGAGTCACTCTACGAGCAGTACTTC.